The text below deals with one T cell receptor beta chain. This entry is derived from a study of CD8 T cells in Susac syndrome. The V gene's germline CDR1 is SGDLS and CDR2 YYNGEE. CDR3 size: 16 residues. Trimming removed 3 bases from V and 6 bases from J; junction bases left unmatched: 7. With random hexamers, reverse transcription was performed on about 0.5 to 1 ug of RNA. Amplification of TCR beta CDR3 used immunoSEQ multiplex PCR across 54 Vbeta and 13 Jbeta. Each CDR3 protein gets one entry after TCRdb re-called the immunoSEQ multiplex PCR reads with MiXCR. The repertoire holds some 100,000 distinct CDR3 sequences, with 85% to 95% as singletons.

The sequenced sample consisted of CD4+ T cells from PBMCs. This TCR came from a human donor with multiple sclerosis. The chain links TRBV9 to TRBJ2-3; the match to TRBD2 covers 13 bases. CDR3 sequence: CASSGGGLAGRDTQYF. The CDR3 DNA sequence: TGTGCCAGCAGCGGGGGGGGACTAGCGGGGCGCGATACGCAGTATTTT.